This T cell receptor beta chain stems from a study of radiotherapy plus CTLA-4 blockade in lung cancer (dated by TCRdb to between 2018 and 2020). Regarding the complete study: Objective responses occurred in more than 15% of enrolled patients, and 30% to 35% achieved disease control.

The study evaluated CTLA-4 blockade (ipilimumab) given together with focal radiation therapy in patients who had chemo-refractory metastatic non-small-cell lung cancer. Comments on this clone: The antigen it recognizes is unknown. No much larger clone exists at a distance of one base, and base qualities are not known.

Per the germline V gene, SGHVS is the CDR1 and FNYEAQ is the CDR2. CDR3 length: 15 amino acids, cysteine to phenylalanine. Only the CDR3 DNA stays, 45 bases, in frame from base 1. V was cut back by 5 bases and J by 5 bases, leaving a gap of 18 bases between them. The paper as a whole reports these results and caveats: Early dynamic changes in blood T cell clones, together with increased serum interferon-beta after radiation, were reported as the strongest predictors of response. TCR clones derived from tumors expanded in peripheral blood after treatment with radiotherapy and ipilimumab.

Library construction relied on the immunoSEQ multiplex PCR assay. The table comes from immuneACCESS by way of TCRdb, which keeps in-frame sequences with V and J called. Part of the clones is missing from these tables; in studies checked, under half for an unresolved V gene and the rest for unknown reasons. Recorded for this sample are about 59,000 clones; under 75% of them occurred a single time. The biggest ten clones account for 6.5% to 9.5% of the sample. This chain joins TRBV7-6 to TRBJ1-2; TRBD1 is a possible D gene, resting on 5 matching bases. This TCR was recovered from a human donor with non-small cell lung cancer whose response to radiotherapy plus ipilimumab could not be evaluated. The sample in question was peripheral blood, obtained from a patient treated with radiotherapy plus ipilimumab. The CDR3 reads CASSPSGGFPYGYTF. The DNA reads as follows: TGTGCCAGCAGCCCATCCGGGGGTTTCCCTTATGGCTACACCTTC.